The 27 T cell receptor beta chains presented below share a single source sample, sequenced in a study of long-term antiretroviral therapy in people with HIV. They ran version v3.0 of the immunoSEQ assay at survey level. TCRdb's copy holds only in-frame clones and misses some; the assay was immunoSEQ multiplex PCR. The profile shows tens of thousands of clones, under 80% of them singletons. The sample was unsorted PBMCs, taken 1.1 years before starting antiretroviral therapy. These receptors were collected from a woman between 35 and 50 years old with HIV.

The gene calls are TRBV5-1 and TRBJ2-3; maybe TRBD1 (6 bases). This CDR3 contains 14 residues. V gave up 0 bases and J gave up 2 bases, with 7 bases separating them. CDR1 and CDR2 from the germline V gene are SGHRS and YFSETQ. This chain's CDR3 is CASSLGDITDTQYF. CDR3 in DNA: TGCGCCAGCAGCTTGGGGGACATCACAGATACGCAGTATTTT.

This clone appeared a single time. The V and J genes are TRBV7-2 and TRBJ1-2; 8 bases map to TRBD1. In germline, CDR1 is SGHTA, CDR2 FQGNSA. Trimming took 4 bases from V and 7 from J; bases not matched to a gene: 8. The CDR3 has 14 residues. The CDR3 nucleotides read TGTGCCAGCAGCTCCGGGACAGGAGAACGTGGCTACACCTTC. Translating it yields CASSSGTGERGYTF.

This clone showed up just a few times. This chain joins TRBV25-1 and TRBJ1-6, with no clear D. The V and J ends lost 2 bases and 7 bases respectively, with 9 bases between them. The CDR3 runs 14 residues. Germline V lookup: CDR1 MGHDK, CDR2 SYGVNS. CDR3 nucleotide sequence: TGTGCCAGCAGTGAACTTTGGGAGAATTCACCCCTCCACTTT. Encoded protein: CASSELWENSPLHF. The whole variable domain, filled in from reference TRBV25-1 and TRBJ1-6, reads EADIYQTPRYLVIGTGKKITLECSQTMGHDKMYWYQQDPGMELHLIHYSYGVNSTEKGDLSSESTVSRIRTEHFPLTLESARPSHTSQYLCASSELWENSPLHFGNGTRLTVT.

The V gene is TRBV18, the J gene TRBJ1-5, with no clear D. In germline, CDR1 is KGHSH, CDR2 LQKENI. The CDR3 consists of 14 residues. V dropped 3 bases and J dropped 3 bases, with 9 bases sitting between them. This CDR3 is CASSPRRDNQPQHF. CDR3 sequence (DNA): TGTGCCAGCTCACCGAGGAGGGACAATCAGCCCCAGCATTTT.

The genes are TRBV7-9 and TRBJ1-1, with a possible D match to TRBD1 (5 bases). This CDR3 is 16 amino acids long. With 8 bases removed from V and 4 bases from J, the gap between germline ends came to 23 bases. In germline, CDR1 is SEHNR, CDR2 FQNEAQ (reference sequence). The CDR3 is CASESESGRVVTEAFF. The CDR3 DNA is TGTGCCAGCGAATCCGAGTCCGGCAGGGTGGTCACTGAAGCTTTCTTT. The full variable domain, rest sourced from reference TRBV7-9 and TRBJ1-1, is DTGVSQNPRHKITKRGQNVTFRCDPISEHNRLYWYRQTLGQGPEFLTYFQNEAQLEKSRLLSDRFSAERPKGSFSTLEIQRTEQGDSAMYLCASESESGRVVTEAFFGQGTRLTVV.

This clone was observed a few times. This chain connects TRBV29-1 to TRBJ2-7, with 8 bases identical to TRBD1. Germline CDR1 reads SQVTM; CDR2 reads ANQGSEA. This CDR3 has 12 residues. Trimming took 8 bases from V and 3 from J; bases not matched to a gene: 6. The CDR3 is CSMEGQGYEQYF. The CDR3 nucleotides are TGCAGCATGGAAGGACAGGGCTACGAGCAGTACTTC.

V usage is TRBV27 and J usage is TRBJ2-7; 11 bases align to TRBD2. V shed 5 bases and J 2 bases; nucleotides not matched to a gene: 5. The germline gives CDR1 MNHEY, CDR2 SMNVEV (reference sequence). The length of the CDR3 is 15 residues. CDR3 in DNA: TGTGCCAGCAGTAAACTAGCGGGAGAGGCCTACGAGCAGTACTTC. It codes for CASSKLAGEAYEQYF.

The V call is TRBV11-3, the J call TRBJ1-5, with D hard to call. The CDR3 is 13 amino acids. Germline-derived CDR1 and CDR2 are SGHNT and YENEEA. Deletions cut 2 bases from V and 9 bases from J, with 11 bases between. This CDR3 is CASSLQSWGPQHF. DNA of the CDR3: TGTGCCAGCAGCTTACAATCCTGGGGGCCCCAGCATTTT.

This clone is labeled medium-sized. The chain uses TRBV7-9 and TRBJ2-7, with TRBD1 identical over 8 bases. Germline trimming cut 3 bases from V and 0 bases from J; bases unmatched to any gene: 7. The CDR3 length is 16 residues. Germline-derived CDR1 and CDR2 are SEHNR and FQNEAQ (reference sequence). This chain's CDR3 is CASSFTGTGTSYEQYF. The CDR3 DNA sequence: TGTGCCAGCAGCTTTACTGGGACAGGAACCTCCTACGAGCAGTACTTC.

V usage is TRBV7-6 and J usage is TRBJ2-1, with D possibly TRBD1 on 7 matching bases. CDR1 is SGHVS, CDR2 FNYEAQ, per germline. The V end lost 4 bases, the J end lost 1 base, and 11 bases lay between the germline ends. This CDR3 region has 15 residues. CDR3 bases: TGTGCCAGCAGCTACGGGGGACAGTCCTACAATGAGCAGTTCTTC. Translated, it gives CASSYGGQSYNEQFF.

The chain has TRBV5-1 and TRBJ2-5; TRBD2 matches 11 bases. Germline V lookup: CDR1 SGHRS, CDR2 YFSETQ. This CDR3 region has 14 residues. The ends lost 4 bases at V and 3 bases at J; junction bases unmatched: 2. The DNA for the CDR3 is TGCGCCAGCAGCCCGGGACTAGCGGAAGAGACCCAGTACTTC. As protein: CASSPGLAEETQYF. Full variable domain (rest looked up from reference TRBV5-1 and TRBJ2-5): KAGVTQTPRYLIKTRGQQVTLSCSPISGHRSVSWYQQTPGQGLQFLFEYFSETQRNKGNFPGRFSGRQFSNSRSEMNVSTLELGDSALYLCASSPGLAEETQYFGPGTRLLVL.

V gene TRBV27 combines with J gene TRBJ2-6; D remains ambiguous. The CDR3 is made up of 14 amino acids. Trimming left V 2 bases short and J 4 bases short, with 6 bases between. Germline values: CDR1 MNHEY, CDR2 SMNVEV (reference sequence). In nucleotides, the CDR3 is TGTGCCAGCAGTTTAGCCGCCGGGGCCAACGTCCTGACTTTC. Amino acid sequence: CASSLAAGANVLTF. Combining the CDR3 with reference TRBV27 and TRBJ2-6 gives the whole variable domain EAQVTQNPRYLITVTGKKLTVTCSQNMNHEYMSWYRQDPGLGLRQIYYSMNVEVTDKGDVPEGYKVSRKEKRNFPLILESPSPNQTSLYFCASSLAAGANVLTFGAGSRLTVL.

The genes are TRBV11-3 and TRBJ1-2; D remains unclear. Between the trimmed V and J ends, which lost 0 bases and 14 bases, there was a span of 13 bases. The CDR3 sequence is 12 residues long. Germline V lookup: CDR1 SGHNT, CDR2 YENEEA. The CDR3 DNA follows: TGTGCCAGCAGCTTAGAAGGGTCGACTTATACCTTC. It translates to CASSLEGSTYTF.

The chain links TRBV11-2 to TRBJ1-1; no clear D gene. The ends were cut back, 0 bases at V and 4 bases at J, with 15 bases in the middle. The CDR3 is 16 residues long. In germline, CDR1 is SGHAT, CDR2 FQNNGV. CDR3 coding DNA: TGTGCCAGCAGCTTAGATTTATTAGGAGGGCTCACTGAAGCTTTCTTT. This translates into CASSLDLLGGLTEAFF.

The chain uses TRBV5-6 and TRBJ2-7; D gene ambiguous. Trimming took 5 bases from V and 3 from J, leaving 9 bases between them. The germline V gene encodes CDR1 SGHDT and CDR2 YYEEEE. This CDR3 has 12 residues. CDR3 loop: CASSSRIYEQYF. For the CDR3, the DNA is TGTGCCAGCAGTTCCCGGATCTACGAGCAGTACTTC.

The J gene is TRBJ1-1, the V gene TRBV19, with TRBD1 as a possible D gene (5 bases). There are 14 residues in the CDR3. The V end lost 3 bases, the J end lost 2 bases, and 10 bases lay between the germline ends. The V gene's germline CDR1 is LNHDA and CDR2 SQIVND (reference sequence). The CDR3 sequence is CASSILGANTEAFF. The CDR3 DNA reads TGTGCCAGTAGTATTCTAGGGGCTAACACTGAAGCTTTCTTT.

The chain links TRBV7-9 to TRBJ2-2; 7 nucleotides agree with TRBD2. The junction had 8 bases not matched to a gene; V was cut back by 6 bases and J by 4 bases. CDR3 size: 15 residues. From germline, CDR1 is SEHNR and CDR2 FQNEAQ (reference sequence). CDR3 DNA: TGTGCCAGCAGTGACGGGAGGCCCCTCACCGGGGAGCTGTTTTTT. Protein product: CASSDGRPLTGELFF.

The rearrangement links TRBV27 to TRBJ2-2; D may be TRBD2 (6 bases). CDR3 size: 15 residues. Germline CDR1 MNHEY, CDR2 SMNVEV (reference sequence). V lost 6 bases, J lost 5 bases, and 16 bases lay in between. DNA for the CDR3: TGTGCCAGCAGATCGACAGTCAGCGGGACCGGGGAGCTGTTTTTT. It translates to CASRSTVSGTGELFF.

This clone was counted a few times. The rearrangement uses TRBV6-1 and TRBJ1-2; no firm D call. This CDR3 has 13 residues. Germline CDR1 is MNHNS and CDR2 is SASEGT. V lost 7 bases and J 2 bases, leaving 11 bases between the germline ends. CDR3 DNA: TGTGCCAGCATCGAGGCAGTCAACTATGGCTACACCTTC. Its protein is CASIEAVNYGYTF.

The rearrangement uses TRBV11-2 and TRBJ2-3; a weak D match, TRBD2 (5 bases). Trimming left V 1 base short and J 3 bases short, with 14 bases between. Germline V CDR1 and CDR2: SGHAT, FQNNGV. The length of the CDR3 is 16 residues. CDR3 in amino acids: CASSLGGGAVTDTQYF. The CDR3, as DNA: TGTGCCAGCAGCTTAGGTGGAGGTGCGGTTACAGATACGCAGTATTTT.

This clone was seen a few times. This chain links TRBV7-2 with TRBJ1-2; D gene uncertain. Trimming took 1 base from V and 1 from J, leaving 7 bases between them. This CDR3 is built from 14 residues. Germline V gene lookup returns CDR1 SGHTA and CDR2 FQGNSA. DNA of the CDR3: TGTGCCAGCAGCTTAGAAGGGATTAACTATGGCTACACCTTC. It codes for CASSLEGINYGYTF.

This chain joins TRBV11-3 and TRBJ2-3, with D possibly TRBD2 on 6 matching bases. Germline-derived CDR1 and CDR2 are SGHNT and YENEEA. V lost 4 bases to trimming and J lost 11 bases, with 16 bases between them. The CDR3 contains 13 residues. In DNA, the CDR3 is TGTGCCAGCAGCTCCATAGCGGATAGTGGGCAGTATTTT. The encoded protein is CASSSIADSGQYF.

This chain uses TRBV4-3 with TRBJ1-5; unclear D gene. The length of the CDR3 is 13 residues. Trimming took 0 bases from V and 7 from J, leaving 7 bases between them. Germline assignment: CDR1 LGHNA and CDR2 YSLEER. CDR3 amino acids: CASSQESGQPQHF. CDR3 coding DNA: TGCGCCAGCAGCCAAGAAAGTGGGCAGCCCCAGCATTTT.

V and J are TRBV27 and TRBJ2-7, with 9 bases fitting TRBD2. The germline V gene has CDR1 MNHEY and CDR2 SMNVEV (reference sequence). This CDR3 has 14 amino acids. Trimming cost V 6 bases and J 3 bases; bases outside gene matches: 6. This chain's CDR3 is CASSLTSGHYEQYF. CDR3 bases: TGTGCCAGCAGCCTGACTAGCGGCCACTACGAGCAGTACTTC.

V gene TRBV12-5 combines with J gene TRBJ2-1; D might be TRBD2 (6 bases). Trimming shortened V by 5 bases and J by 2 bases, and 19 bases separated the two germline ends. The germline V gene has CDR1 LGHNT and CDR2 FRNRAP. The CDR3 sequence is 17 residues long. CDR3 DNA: TGTGCTAGTGGTGGTGGAGGGATAGGGCCTCCCTACAATGAGCAGTTCTTC. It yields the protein CASGGGGIGPPYNEQFF. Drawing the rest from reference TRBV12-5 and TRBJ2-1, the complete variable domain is DARVTQTPRHKVTEMGQEVTMRCQPILGHNTVFWYRQTMMQGLELLAYFRNRAPLDDSGMPKDRFSAEMPDATLATLKIQPSEPRDSAVYFCASGGGGIGPPYNEQFFGPGTRLTVL.

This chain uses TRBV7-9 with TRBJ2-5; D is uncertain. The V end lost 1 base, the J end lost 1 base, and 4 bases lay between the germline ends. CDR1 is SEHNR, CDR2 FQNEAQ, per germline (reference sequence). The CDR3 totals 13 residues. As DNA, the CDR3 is TGTGCCAGCAGCTTAGTGAGCCAAGAGACCCAGTACTTC. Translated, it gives CASSLVSQETQYF.

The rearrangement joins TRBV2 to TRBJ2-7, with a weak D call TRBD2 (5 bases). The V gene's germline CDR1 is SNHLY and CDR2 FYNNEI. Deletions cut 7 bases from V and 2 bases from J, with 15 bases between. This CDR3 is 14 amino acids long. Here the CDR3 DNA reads TGTGCCAGCAAACCCGGGATTACCGCCTACGAGCAGTACTTC. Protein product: CASKPGITAYEQYF.